This entry concerns a single T cell receptor (beta chain). The data derive from a study of OX40 agonist ivuxolimab in advanced cancers. CDR3 length: 14 amino acids. Germline lookup yields CDR1 SGHKS and CDR2 YYEKEE (reference sequence). V shed 4 bases and J 0 bases; nucleotides not matched to a gene: 4. Assay used: immunoSEQ multiplex PCR; TCRdb lists only in-frame clones, some missing. Of about 62,000 clones in the sample, around nine tenths were seen once. This sample comprised CD4+ or CD8+ T cells sorted from blood, obtained in a trial of the OX40 agonist ivuxolimab. The receptor's source is an adult with an advanced solid tumor such as melanoma, head and neck, liver or kidney cancer. The V and J genes are TRBV5-5 and TRBJ2-7; 7 nucleotides match TRBD1. The chain's CDR3 is CASSPDRSSYEQYF. CDR3 sequence (DNA): TGTGCCAGCAGCCCGGACAGGAGCTCCTACGAGCAGTACTTC.